The 29 T cell receptor beta chains below all came from one sample that was sequenced in a study of CD8 T cells in Susac syndrome. Reverse transcription used about 0.45 to 1 ug RNA and random hexamers. A single record per CDR3 protein comes from TCRdb applying MiXCR to the immunoSEQ multiplex PCR reads. Of about 120,000 distinct CDR3 sequences in the sample, about nine tenths were seen once. Specimen: CD8+ T cells from PBMCs. Source of these receptors: a human donor in good health.

The rearrangement links TRBV12-3 or TRBV12-4 to TRBJ2-2; TRBD2 agrees at 8 bases. The ends lost 4 bases at V and 3 bases at J; junction bases unmatched: 4. The CDR3 contains 15 residues. CDR3: CASSSQREYTGELFF. CDR3 sequence (DNA): TGTGCCAGCAGTTCCCAGCGGGAGTACACCGGGGAGCTGTTTTTT.

This chain connects TRBV5-1 to TRBJ1-1; perhaps TRBD1 as D (5 bases). The CDR3 contains 13 residues. Trimming stripped 6 bases from V and 0 bases from J, with 9 bases between. CDR1 is SGHRS, CDR2 YFSETQ, per germline. This CDR3 is CASIRGVNTEAFF. CDR3 in DNA: TGCGCCAGCATCCGGGGGGTGAACACTGAAGCTTTCTTT.

J is TRBJ1-2 and V is TRBV29-1, with D unresolved. This CDR3 is built from 12 residues. Trimming left V 4 bases short and J 3 bases short, with 9 bases between. CDR1 and CDR2 (germline): SQVTM, ANQGSEA. CDR3 bases: TGCAGCGTTGTGGGCCAAGACTATGGCTACACCTTC. Translated, it gives CSVVGQDYGYTF. Variable domain in full (rest from reference TRBV29-1 and TRBJ1-2): SAVISQKPSRDICQRGTSLTIQCQVDSQVTMMFWYRQQPGQSLTLIATANQGSEATYESGFVIDKFPISRPNLTFSTLTVSNMSPEDSSIYLCSVVGQDYGYTFGSGTRLTVV.

CDR3 bases: TGTGCCAGCAGCTTAGGGCCAGCGGGGGGATACAATGAGCAGTTCTTC. Its translation is CASSLGPAGGYNEQFF. J is TRBJ2-1 and V is TRBV7-2; the match to TRBD2 covers 9 bases. Germline V gives CDR1 SGHTA, CDR2 FQGNSA. The V segment lost 1 base and the J segment 4 bases; nucleotides outside the gene matches: 5. The CDR3 spans 16 residues.

V and J are TRBV7-3 and TRBJ1-1; perhaps TRBD1 as D (5 bases). V was shortened by 6 bases and J by 6 bases, with 14 bases between the two germline ends. The CDR3 contains 13 residues. Germline-derived CDR1 and CDR2 are SGHTA and FQGTGA. This CDR3 reads CASSNKRGAEAFF. CDR3 bases: TGTGCCAGCAGTAATAAGCGGGGGGCTGAAGCTTTCTTT. Full variable domain (remainder filled in from reference TRBV7-3 and TRBJ1-1): GAGVSQTPSNKVTEKGKYVELRCDPISGHTALYWYRQSLGQGPEFLIYFQGTGAADDSGLPNDRFFAVRPEGSVSTLKIQRTERGDSAVYLCASSNKRGAEAFFGQGTRLTVV.

The chain has TRBV2 and TRBJ1-2; D is undetermined. This CDR3 region has 11 residues. Germline V CDR1 and CDR2: SNHLY, FYNNEI. V lost 3 bases, J lost 10 bases, and 9 bases lay in between. CDR3 amino acids: CASSEIRNYTF. CDR3 DNA sequence: TGTGCCAGCAGTGAGATAAGGAACTACACCTTC.

The rearrangement uses TRBV29-1 and TRBJ1-5; TRBD1 is a possible D gene (6 bases). Germline CDR1 and CDR2: SQVTM and ANQGSEA. CDR3 length: 14 amino acids. V was pared by 6 bases and J by 2 bases, with 14 bases between. Here the CDR3 reads CSVGEQGGNQPQHF. DNA for the CDR3: TGCAGCGTGGGAGAACAGGGCGGCAATCAGCCCCAGCATTTT.

The genes are TRBV6-2 or TRBV6-3 and TRBJ2-1; the D gene could be TRBD1 or TRBD2 (5 bases each). Germline assignment: CDR1 MNHEY and CDR2 SVGEGT. This CDR3 spans 20 amino acids. Trimming left V 2 bases short and J 5 bases short, with 28 bases between. In nucleotides, the CDR3 is TGTGCCAGCAGTTACGGGACCCGACATATGGGGTATGTTGGTGACAATGAGCAGTTCTTC. Translation gives CASSYGTRHMGYVGDNEQFF.

The rearrangement links TRBV7-2 to TRBJ2-7; either TRBD1 or TRBD2 may supply D (5 bases each). Trimming left V 5 bases short and J 2 bases short, with 16 bases between. This CDR3 is built from 15 residues. Germline V CDR1 and CDR2: SGHTA, FQGNSA. DNA for the CDR3: TGTGCCAGCAGCCTGGGGACGGTGGATCCCTACGAGCAGTACTTC. Translation gives CASSLGTVDPYEQYF.

This clonotype was detected a few times. The chain couples TRBV4-1 to TRBJ1-2, with TRBD1 identical over 7 bases. There are 13 residues in the CDR3. Germline trimming cut 4 bases from V and 8 bases from J; bases unmatched to any gene: 7. Germline V lookup: CDR1 MGHRA, CDR2 YSYEKL. The CDR3 sequence: CASSRRGPYGYTF. As DNA, the CDR3 is TGCGCCAGCAGCCGTAGGGGGCCCTACGGCTACACCTTC.

This chain connects TRBV29-1 to TRBJ2-3; 7 bases fit TRBD1. Germline values: CDR1 SQVTM, CDR2 ANQGSEA. This CDR3 is built from 14 residues. Trimming cost V 4 bases and J 4 bases; bases outside gene matches: 8. The CDR3 loop reads CSVGGQGVSDTQYF. CDR3 sequence (DNA): TGCAGCGTTGGAGGTCAGGGGGTGTCAGATACGCAGTATTTT.

The chain links TRBV7-6 to TRBJ2-1, with 7 bases matching TRBD1. The CDR3 extends over 12 amino acids. Trimming at V came to 3 bases and at J to 15 bases, leaving 8 bases not matched to a gene. In germline, CDR1 is SGHVS, CDR2 FNYEAQ. CDR3 amino acids: CASSFSGQEPFF. The CDR3 DNA reads TGTGCCAGCAGCTTCTCCGGACAGGAACCGTTCTTC.

In this sample, this clonotype turned up once. The rearrangement joins TRBV7-6 to TRBJ1-1; D not certain. The CDR3 consists of 16 residues. Germline CDR1 and CDR2: SGHVS and FNYEAQ. V lost 2 bases to trimming and J lost 6 bases, with 19 bases between them. The CDR3 reads CASSLLSVSPGAEAFF. In nucleotides, the CDR3 is TGTGCCAGCAGCTTATTGTCGGTGTCTCCAGGCGCTGAAGCTTTCTTT.

This clonotype was counted a few times. The J gene is TRBJ2-7, the V gene TRBV18, with D perhaps TRBD1 (6 bases). The CDR3 extends over 13 amino acids. V gave up 3 bases and J gave up 1 base, with 7 bases separating them. CDR1 and CDR2 (germline): KGHSH, LQKENI. The chain's CDR3 is CASSPTGSYEQYF. CDR3 DNA: TGTGCCAGCTCACCGACAGGTTCCTACGAGCAGTACTTC.

CDR3 nucleotides: TGCGCCAGCAGCAACCAACCCTCGACAATGAACACTGAAGCTTTCTTT. Translation gives CASSNQPSTMNTEAFF. The rearrangement joins TRBV5-1 to TRBJ1-1; D gene ambiguous. V was shortened by 4 bases and J by 0 bases, with 16 bases between the two germline ends. In germline, CDR1 is SGHRS, CDR2 YFSETQ. There are 16 residues in the CDR3.

The V gene is TRBV20-1, the J gene TRBJ1-2; a possible D gene is TRBD1 (5 bases). With 3 bases removed from V and 2 bases from J, the gap between germline ends came to 19 bases. The CDR3 has 16 residues. Looked up from germline, CDR1 is DFQATT and CDR2 is SNEGSKA (reference sequence). The CDR3 nucleotides read TGCAGTGCTAGGCCAGATTCCGGGGCGATAAACTATGGCTACACCTTC. Amino acid sequence: CSARPDSGAINYGYTF.

The chain joins TRBV9 to TRBJ2-5; D remains ambiguous. The V end was cut by 0 bases, the J end by 3 bases, with 6 bases between. The CDR3 is 13 residues long. The germline CDR1 and CDR2 sequences are SGDLS and YYNGEE. This chain's CDR3 is CASSVAIEETQYF. CDR3 coding DNA: TGTGCCAGCAGCGTAGCTATAGAAGAGACCCAGTACTTC.

The chain joins TRBV7-9 to TRBJ2-7; the D is unclear. V was pared by 8 bases and J by 4 bases, with 12 bases between. The CDR3 length is 12 residues. Germline CDR1 reads SEHNR; CDR2 reads FQNEAQ (reference sequence). Here the CDR3 reads CASSYRTYEQYF. The CDR3 DNA follows: TGTGCCAGCTCCTATCGGACGTACGAGCAGTACTTC.

The chain uses TRBV5-1 and TRBJ2-3; 9 bases are a match to TRBD2. Trimming removed 4 bases from V and 9 bases from J; junction bases left unmatched: 18. Germline V gives CDR1 SGHRS, CDR2 YFSETQ. The CDR3 spans 17 residues. CDR3 sequence: CASSPLSLSGGRRTQYF. The DNA of the CDR3 is TGCGCCAGCAGCCCACTCTCCCTCAGCGGGGGGAGGCGGACGCAGTATTTT.

The chain employs TRBV10-3 and TRBJ2-3; TRBD2 matches at 8 bases. V lost 10 bases, J lost 3 bases, and 3 bases stayed unmatched. The CDR3 runs to 12 residues. Germline V CDR1 and CDR2: ENHRY, SYGVKD. CDR3 in amino acids: CATGGDTDTQYF. For the CDR3, the DNA is TGTGCCACCGGGGGGGATACAGATACGCAGTATTTT.

There are a few counts of this clonotype. The chain links TRBV5-1 to TRBJ2-7, with D perhaps assigned TRBD1 or TRBD2 (7 bases each). Trimming shortened V by 0 bases and J by 0 bases, and 13 bases separated the two germline ends. CDR1 SGHRS and CDR2 YFSETQ come from the germline V gene. This CDR3 comprises 16 residues. CDR3 sequence (DNA): TGCGCCAGCAGCTTGGAAGGGAGGGGGCCCTCCTACGAGCAGTACTTC. Translated, it gives CASSLEGRGPSYEQYF.

The genes are TRBV28 and TRBJ2-7; no reliable D call. The V end lost 2 bases, the J end lost 4 bases, and 12 bases lay between the germline ends. Per the germline V gene, CDR1 is MDHEN and CDR2 is SYDVKM. The CDR3 has 14 amino acids. The chain's CDR3 is CASSLASLGYEQYF. In DNA, the CDR3 is TGTGCCAGCAGTTTAGCTAGTTTGGGATACGAGCAGTACTTC.

This chain joins TRBV3-1 and TRBJ2-2; D not resolved. CDR1 is LGHDT and CDR2 is YNNKEL in the germline V gene (reference sequence). Trimming pared 3 bases from V and 4 bases from J, leaving 0 bases between. There are 11 residues in the CDR3. CDR3 protein: CASSHTGELFF. The CDR3, as DNA: TGTGCCAGCAGCCACACCGGGGAGCTGTTTTTT. Based on the CDR3 plus reference TRBV3-1 and TRBJ2-2, the full variable domain is DTAVSQTPKYLVTQMGNDKSIKCEQNLGHDTMYWYKQDSKKFLKIMFSYNNKELIINETVPNRFSPKSPDKAHLNLHINSLELGDSAVYFCASSHTGELFFGEGSRLTVL.

J is TRBJ2-7 and V is TRBV6-2 or TRBV6-3, with a tentative D call TRBD1 (5 bases). V was clipped by 6 bases and J by 9 bases, with 15 bases between them. Per germline, CDR1 MNHEY and CDR2 SVGEGT. The CDR3 is 12 amino acids. CDR3 sequence (DNA): TGTGCCAGCAGGCCCTGGCAGGGTCCGCAGTACTTC. As protein: CASRPWQGPQYF.

J is TRBJ1-5 and V is TRBV23-1; the D is unclear. TRBV23-1 has ORF status, its function being uncertain. V shed 3 bases and J shed 1 base, with 19 bases lying between them. This CDR3 contains 18 residues. CDR3 nucleotide sequence: TGCGCCAGCAGTCATCAATGCAGAAGGGCACGGAGCAATCAGCCCCAGCATTTT. This translates into CASSHQCRRARSNQPQHF.

The genes are TRBV5-6 and TRBJ2-7; D is ambiguous. The CDR3 consists of 14 residues. Looked up from germline, CDR1 is SGHDT and CDR2 is YYEEEE. Deletions cut 2 bases from V and 4 bases from J, with 13 bases between. The CDR3 DNA reads TGTGCCAGCAGCTTACGAGCGTCAACTTACGAGCAGTACTTC. Its protein product is CASSLRASTYEQYF.

This chain joins TRBV14 and TRBJ2-1, with 14 bases matching TRBD2. The J segment lost 3 bases and the V segment lost 4 bases, leaving 11 bases of the junction unmatched. The CDR3 runs 19 residues. CDR1 and CDR2 (germline): SGHDN, FVKESK. The CDR3 sequence is CASSLNRGTSGSLYNEQFF. CDR3 coding DNA: TGTGCCAGCAGCCTGAATCGGGGGACTAGCGGGAGTCTCTACAATGAGCAGTTCTTC.

The chain joins TRBV5-4 to TRBJ1-6; D is undetermined. This CDR3 is 14 amino acids long. The germline V gene encodes CDR1 SGHNT and CDR2 YYREEE (reference sequence). V dropped 4 bases and J dropped 9 bases, with 14 bases sitting between them. The CDR3 coding sequence is TGTGCCAGCAGCCCGGACGGATACCGTTCACCCCTCCACTTT. Translated: CASSPDGYRSPLHF. Full variable domain (rest looked up from reference TRBV5-4 and TRBJ1-6): ETGVTQSPTHLIKTRGQQVTLRCSSQSGHNTVSWYQQALGQGPQFIFQYYREEENGRGNFPPRFSGLQFPNYSSELNVNALELDDSALYLCASSPDGYRSPLHFGNGTRLTVT.

The chain joins TRBV4-3 to TRBJ2-1; no clear D. The CDR3 is 17 residues long. The germline V gene has CDR1 LGHNA and CDR2 YSLEER. Trimming took off 0 bases at V and 0 bases at J, with 12 bases between the two ends. The CDR3 protein is CASSQDPEPSSYNEQFF. The CDR3 DNA reads TGCGCCAGCAGCCAAGATCCCGAACCGAGCTCCTACAATGAGCAGTTCTTC.